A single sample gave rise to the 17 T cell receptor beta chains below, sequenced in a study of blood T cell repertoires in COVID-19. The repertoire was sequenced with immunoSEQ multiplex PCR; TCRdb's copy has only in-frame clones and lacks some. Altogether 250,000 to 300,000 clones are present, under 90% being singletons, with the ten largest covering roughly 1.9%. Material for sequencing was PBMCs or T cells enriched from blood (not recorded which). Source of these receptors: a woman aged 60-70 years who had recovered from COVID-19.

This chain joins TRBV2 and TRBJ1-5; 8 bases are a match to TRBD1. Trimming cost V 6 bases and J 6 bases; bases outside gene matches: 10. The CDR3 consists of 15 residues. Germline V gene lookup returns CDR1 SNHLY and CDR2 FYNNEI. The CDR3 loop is CASSTTGQGGQPQHF. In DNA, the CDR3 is TGTGCCAGCAGCACGACCGGACAGGGTGGTCAGCCCCAGCATTTT. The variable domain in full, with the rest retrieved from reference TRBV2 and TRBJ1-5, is EPEVTQTPSHQVTQMGQEVILRCVPISNHLYFYWYRQILGQKVEFLVSFYNNEISEKSEIFDDQFSVERPDGSNFTLKIRSTKLEDSAMYFCASSTTGQGGQPQHFGDGTRLSIL.

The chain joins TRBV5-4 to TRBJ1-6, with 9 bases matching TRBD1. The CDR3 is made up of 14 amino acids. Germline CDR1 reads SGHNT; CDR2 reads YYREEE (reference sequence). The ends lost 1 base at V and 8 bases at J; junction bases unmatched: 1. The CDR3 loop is CASSLNRGHSPLHF. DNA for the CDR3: TGTGCCAGCAGCTTGAACAGGGGGCATTCACCCCTCCACTTT. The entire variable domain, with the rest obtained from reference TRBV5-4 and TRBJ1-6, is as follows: ETGVTQSPTHLIKTRGQQVTLRCSSQSGHNTVSWYQQALGQGPQFIFQYYREEENGRGNFPPRFSGLQFPNYSSELNVNALELDDSALYLCASSLNRGHSPLHFGNGTRLTVT.

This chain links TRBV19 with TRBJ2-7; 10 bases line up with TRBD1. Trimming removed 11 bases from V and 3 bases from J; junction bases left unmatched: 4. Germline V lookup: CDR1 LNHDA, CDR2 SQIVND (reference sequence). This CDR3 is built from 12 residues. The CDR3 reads CASRDRGYEQYF. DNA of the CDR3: TGTGCCTCAAGGGACAGGGGCTACGAGCAGTACTTC.

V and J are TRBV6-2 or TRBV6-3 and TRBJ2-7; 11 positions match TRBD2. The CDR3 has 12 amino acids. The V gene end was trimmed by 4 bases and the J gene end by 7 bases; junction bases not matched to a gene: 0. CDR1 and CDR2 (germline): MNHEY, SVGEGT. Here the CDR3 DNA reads TGTGCCAGCAGTTGGACTAGCGGGGAGCAGTACTTC. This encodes CASSWTSGEQYF.

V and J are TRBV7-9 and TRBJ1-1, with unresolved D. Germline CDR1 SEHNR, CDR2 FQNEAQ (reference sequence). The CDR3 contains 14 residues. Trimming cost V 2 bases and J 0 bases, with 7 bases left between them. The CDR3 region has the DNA TGTGCCAGCAGCTTAACAGACATGAACACTGAAGCTTTCTTT. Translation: CASSLTDMNTEAFF.

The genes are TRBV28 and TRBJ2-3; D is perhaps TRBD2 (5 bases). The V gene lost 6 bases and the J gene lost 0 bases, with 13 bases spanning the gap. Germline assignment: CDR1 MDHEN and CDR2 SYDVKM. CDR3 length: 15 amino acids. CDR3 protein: CASRYAGESTDTQYF. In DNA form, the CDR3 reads TGTGCCAGCAGGTACGCTGGGGAGAGCACAGATACGCAGTATTTT. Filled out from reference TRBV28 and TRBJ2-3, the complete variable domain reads DVKVTQSSRYLVKRTGEKVFLECVQDMDHENMFWYRQDPGLGLRLIYFSYDVKMKEKGDIPEGYSVSREKKERFSLILESASTNQTSMYLCASRYAGESTDTQYFGPGTRLTVL.

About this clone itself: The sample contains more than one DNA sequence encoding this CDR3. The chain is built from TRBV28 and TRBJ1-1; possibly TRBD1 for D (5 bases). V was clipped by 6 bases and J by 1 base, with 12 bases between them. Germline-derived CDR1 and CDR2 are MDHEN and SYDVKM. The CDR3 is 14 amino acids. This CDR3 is CASSLLTENTEAFF. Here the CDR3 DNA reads TGTGCCAGCAGCCTTTTGACAGAGAACACTGAAGCTTTCTTT.

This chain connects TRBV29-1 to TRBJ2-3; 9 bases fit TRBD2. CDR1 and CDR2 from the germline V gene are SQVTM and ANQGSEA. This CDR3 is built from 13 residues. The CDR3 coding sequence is TGCAGGGCCTGGGTAGCGGGAGCAGATACGCAGTATTTT. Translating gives CRAWVAGADTQYF.

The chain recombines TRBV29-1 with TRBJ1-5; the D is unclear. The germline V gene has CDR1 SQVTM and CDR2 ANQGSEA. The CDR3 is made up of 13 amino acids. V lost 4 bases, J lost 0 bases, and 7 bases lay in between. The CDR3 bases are TGCAGCGTTGCACAGAATAGCAATCAGCCCCAGCATTTT. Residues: CSVAQNSNQPQHF.

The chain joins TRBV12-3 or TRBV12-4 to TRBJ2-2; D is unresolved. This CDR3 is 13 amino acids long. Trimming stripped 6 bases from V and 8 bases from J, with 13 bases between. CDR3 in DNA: TGTGCCAGCAGCCAAGTAAACGGGGGGGAGCTGTTTTTT. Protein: CASSQVNGGELFF.

CDR3 amino acids: CASSRSEAVSYNEQFF. DNA of the CDR3: TGTGCCAGCAGCCGGTCTGAGGCCGTTTCCTACAATGAGCAGTTCTTC. The J gene is TRBJ2-1, the V gene TRBV4-2; D is ambiguous. The V gene lost 4 bases and the J gene lost 1 base, with 14 bases spanning the gap. The CDR3 extends over 16 amino acids. CDR1 LGHNA and CDR2 YNFKEQ come from the germline V gene.

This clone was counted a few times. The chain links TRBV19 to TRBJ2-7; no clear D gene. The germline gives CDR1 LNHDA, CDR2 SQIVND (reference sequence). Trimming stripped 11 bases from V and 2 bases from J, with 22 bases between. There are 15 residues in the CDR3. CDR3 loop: CASQSFSGGTYEQYF. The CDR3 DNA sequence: TGTGCCTCTCAGTCGTTTTCGGGTGGCACCTACGAGCAGTACTTC.

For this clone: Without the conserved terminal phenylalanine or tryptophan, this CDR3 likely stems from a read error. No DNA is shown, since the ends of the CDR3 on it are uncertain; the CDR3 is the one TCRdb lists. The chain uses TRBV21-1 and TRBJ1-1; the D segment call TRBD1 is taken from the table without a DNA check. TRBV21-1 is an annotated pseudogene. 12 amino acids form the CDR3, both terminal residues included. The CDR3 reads CASSKVGRKGVR.

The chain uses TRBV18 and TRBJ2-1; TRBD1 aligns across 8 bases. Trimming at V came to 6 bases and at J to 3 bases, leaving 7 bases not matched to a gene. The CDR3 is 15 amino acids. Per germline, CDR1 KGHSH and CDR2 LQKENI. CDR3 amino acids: CASSRDRTYYNEQFF. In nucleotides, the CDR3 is TGTGCCAGCTCCCGGGACAGGACCTACTACAATGAGCAGTTCTTC.

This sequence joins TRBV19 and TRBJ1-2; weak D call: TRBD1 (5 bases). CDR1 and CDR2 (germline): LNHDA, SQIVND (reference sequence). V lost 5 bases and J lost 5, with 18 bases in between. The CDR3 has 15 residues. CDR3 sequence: CASSPSTSEGYGYTF. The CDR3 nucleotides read TGTGCCAGTAGTCCTTCTACCTCGGAGGGGTATGGCTACACCTTC.

CDR3 sequence reads: CASSPPIGTAPYSGNTIYF. In DNA form, the CDR3 reads TGTGCCAGCTCACCACCGATTGGGACAGCCCCATACTCTGGAAACACCATATATTTT. V is TRBV18 and J is TRBJ1-3; TRBD1 matches 7 bases. With 0 bases clipped from V and 0 bases from J, the junction kept 11 bases outside the gene matches. The CDR3 runs 19 residues. Germline loops: CDR1 KGHSH, CDR2 LQKENI.

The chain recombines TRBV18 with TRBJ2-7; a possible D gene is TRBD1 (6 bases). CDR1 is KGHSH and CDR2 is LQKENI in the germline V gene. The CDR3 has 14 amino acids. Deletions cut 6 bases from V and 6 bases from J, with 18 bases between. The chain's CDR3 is CASSPEAGAVEQYF. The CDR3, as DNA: TGTGCCAGCTCCCCCGAAGCAGGGGCCGTCGAGCAGTACTTC. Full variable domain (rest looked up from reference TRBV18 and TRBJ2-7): NAGVMQNPRHLVRRRGQEARLRCSPMKGHSHVYWYRQLPEEGLKFMVYLQKENIIDESGMPKERFSAEFPKEGPSILRIQQVVRGDSAAYFCASSPEAGAVEQYFGPGTRLTVT.